This TCR beta chain emerged from a study of prognosis after radiotherapy for stage I lung cancer. A word on this clonotype: A read error may account for a junction end that differs from germline.

From genomic DNA, two-round multiplex PCR was used to amplify TCR beta CDR3. Primers specific to each TRBV and TRBJ gene drove first-round PCR. MiXCR, run by TCRdb on the multiplex PCR reads, gives a single entry per CDR3 protein. In the table there are over 30,000 distinct CDR3 sequences, 24% of which are singletons. Sequenced material: PBMCs, taken before or after stereotactic body radiation therapy (not recorded which). This clonotype was sampled from a donor older than 45 with non-small cell lung cancer.

CDR3 amino acids: CASSQQQGPEQNF. CDR3 nucleotide sequence: TGTGCCAGCAGTCAGCAACAGGGGCCCGAGCAGAACTTC. This chain uses TRBV7-2 with TRBJ2-7, with 7 bases that match TRBD1. Germline V gives CDR1 SGHTA, CDR2 FQGNSA. This CDR3 spans 13 amino acids.